These 4 T cell receptor beta chains were all obtained from the same sample, sequenced in a study of human T cells and chemical hapten exposure. TCRdb independently ran MiXCR on the RACE reads; one entry per CDR3 protein. The sample carries about 50,000 distinct CDR3 sequences, about 9.9% recorded once. Time point reported: patch test 2, 6 weeks after DPC sensitization. Treatment denoted: therapeutic diphenylcyclopropenone sensitization with weekly scalp DPC. The material was whole blood, obtained in connection with sensitization to the hapten diphenylcyclopropenone (DPC). Receptors were obtained from a woman aged 50 to 60 with alopecia areata. Some clones in this sample may be carry-over from other donors' samples.

The table lists this clonotype with a few counts. The chain joins TRBV27 to TRBJ2-5, with a tentative D call TRBD1 (5 bases). CDR1 is MNHEY and CDR2 is SMNVEV in the germline V gene (reference sequence). The CDR3 covers 15 residues. Trimming shortened V by 2 bases and J by 5 bases, and 15 bases separated the two germline ends. The CDR3: CASSLIEAGKETQYF. The CDR3 DNA reads as TGTGCCAGCAGTTTAATAGAGGCAGGGAAGGAGACCCAGTACTTC.

A single count supports this clonotype. The chain is built from TRBV7-8 and TRBJ2-5; 11 nucleotides line up with TRBD2. CDR1 and CDR2 from the germline V gene are SGHVS and FQNEAQ. This CDR3 contains 16 residues. J gave up 4 bases and V 1 base, and 5 bases lay outside the gene matches. The CDR3 region is CASSLGLAGIRETQYF. The CDR3 coding sequence is TGTGCCAGCAGCTTAGGACTAGCGGGGATCAGAGAGACCCAGTACTTC.

The chain combines TRBV3-1 with TRBJ2-2, with D unclear. Germline CDR1 reads LGHDT; CDR2 reads YNNKEL (reference sequence). The CDR3 is 14 amino acids. Deletions cut 1 base from V and 1 base from J, with 4 bases between. CDR3 bases: TGTGCCAGCAGCCAAGTTCGGAACACCGGGGAGCTGTTTTTT. Translated: CASSQVRNTGELFF.

This clonotype was seen ten or more times. This chain uses TRBV5-6 with TRBJ1-1; D might be TRBD1 (6 bases). The germline gives CDR1 SGHDT, CDR2 YYEEEE. CDR3 length: 13 amino acids. Deletions cut 4 bases from V and 0 bases from J, with 7 bases between. CDR3 residues: CASSTGMNTEAFF. In nucleotides, the CDR3 is TGTGCCAGCAGCACAGGGATGAACACTGAAGCTTTCTTT.